This entry lists 26 T cell receptor beta chains sequenced from one sample in a study of cytomegalovirus exposure and HLA in healthy donors. With 60 Vbeta and 13 Jbeta primers, the PCR was carried out. Measured with immunoSEQ multiplex PCR; TCRdb has only the in-frame clones, and not every one. The table lists approximately 190,000 clones, roughly four fifths of them singletons. Source material: PBMCs. Receptor source: a boy aged 2 to 10 in good health and CMV-seronegative.

V usage is TRBV5-8 and J usage is TRBJ1-2, with D possibly matching TRBD1 (5 bases). Trimming took 0 bases from V and 4 from J, leaving 7 bases between them. Germline V gives CDR1 SGHTS, CDR2 YDEGEE. The CDR3 is 13 amino acids. The CDR3 region is CASSLGGRYGYTF. As DNA, the CDR3 is TGTGCCAGCAGCTTGGGGGGCCGCTATGGCTACACCTTC.

V is TRBV9 and J is TRBJ2-1, with D perhaps TRBD2 (6 bases). Germline V lookup: CDR1 SGDLS, CDR2 YYNGEE. The CDR3 has 13 amino acids. The V and J ends lost 2 bases and 4 bases respectively, with 7 bases between them. CDR3: CASSVGRYNEQFF. CDR3 DNA sequence: TGTGCCAGCAGCGTCGGGAGATACAATGAGCAGTTCTTC.

The chain employs TRBV5-4 and TRBJ2-3; TRBD2 matches at 7 bases. Germline-derived CDR1 and CDR2 are SGHNT and YYREEE (reference sequence). CDR3 size: 14 residues. Losses at the gene ends were 5 bases for V and 4 bases for J; bases not matched to a gene: 7. The CDR3 nucleotides are TGTGCCAGCAGGCTCCTAGCGGCGGCAGATACGCAGTATTTT. Its translation: CASRLLAAADTQYF.

This clone came up once. V gene TRBV20-1 combines with J gene TRBJ1-1; maybe TRBD1 (5 bases). Germline CDR1 reads DFQATT; CDR2 reads SNEGSKA (reference sequence). This CDR3 region has 11 residues. For the CDR3, the DNA is TGCATAACGATTAGGGGCACTGAAGCTTTCTTT. Amino acid sequence: CITIRGTEAFF.

The CDR3 DNA sequence: TGTGCCAGCAGCTTCACAAGCGGGGGGCGGGGTGAGACCCAGTACTTC. Residues: CASSFTSGGRGETQYF. J is TRBJ2-5 and V is TRBV7-2; 9 positions match TRBD2. J lost 5 bases, V lost 3 bases, and 10 bases had no gene match. CDR3 size: 16 residues. Germline V gene sequence: CDR1 SGHTA, CDR2 FQGNSA.

The chain carries TRBV11-3 and TRBJ2-1, with 8 bases fitting TRBD2. The CDR3 runs 16 residues. V shed 6 bases, J shed 7 bases, and the junction held 14 bases outside the gene matches. Germline V lookup: CDR1 SGHNT, CDR2 YENEEA. CDR3 DNA: TGTGCCAGCAGTTTGGAGGGGGGCGGGGGGCCAAATGAGCAGTTCTTC. Its translation: CASSLEGGGGPNEQFF.

This rearrangement joins TRBV2 to TRBJ2-1, with a tentative D call TRBD1 (6 bases). The germline CDR1 and CDR2 sequences are SNHLY and FYNNEI. Trimming pared 2 bases from V and 15 bases from J, leaving 17 bases between. The CDR3 loop spans 13 amino acids. CDR3: CASSESGGGWVFF. DNA of the CDR3: TGTGCCAGCAGTGAATCGGGTGGGGGCTGGGTGTTCTTC.

The V and J genes are TRBV5-4 and TRBJ1-1, with D possibly being TRBD1 (6 bases). The CDR3 contains 14 residues. Trimming removed 0 bases from V and 1 base from J, with 7 bases in between. The germline CDR1 and CDR2 sequences are SGHNT and YYREEE (reference sequence). The chain's CDR3 is CASSLEGQNTEAFF. The DNA for the CDR3 is TGTGCCAGCAGCTTGGAGGGACAGAACACTGAAGCTTTCTTT.

The chain uses TRBV11-2 and TRBJ1-1; the D is unclear. CDR1 and CDR2 from the germline V gene are SGHAT and FQNNGV. The CDR3 is 15 residues long. V shed 4 bases and J shed 5 bases, with 17 bases lying between them. CDR3 sequence: CASSSGRGSRTEAFF. DNA for the CDR3: TGTGCCAGCAGCTCCGGCCGGGGATCGAGAACTGAAGCTTTCTTT.

This clone was counted a single time. This rearrangement joins TRBV4-3 to TRBJ1-2; D unclear. The germline V and J ends were trimmed by 0 bases and 0 bases, with 14 bases remaining between them. The CDR3 covers 17 residues. CDR1 is LGHNA, CDR2 YSLEER, per germline. The CDR3 DNA reads as TGCGCCAGCAGCCAAGATTGGCGGACTTCAGCTAACTATGGCTACACCTTC. It codes for CASSQDWRTSANYGYTF.

This clone was detected only once. The chain joins TRBV30 to TRBJ1-3, with no clear D. The CDR3 has 13 amino acids. Germline CDR1 reads GTSNPN; CDR2 reads SVGIG (reference sequence). The germline V and J ends were trimmed by 3 bases and 0 bases, with 6 bases remaining between them. CDR3 amino acids: CAWSPGSGNTIYF. As DNA, the CDR3 is TGTGCCTGGAGCCCGGGCTCTGGAAACACCATATATTTT.

This chain uses TRBV6-5 with TRBJ1-6; 7 positions match TRBD1. Germline trimming cut 0 bases from V and 6 bases from J; bases unmatched to any gene: 2. The germline CDR1 and CDR2 sequences are MNHEY and SVGAGI. The CDR3 has 15 residues. CDR3 coding DNA: TGTGCCAGCAGTTACTCCGGACAGGTTAATTCACCCCTCCACTTT. Translating it yields CASSYSGQVNSPLHF.

The V gene is TRBV7-2, the J gene TRBJ2-3; 11 nucleotides agree with TRBD2. Germline trimming cut 5 bases from V and 0 bases from J; bases unmatched to any gene: 13. This CDR3 has 19 residues. Germline lookup yields CDR1 SGHTA and CDR2 FQGNSA. The CDR3 nucleotides are TGTGCCAGCAGCGACCACCCGTTAGCGGGGGGGCCTAGCACAGATACGCAGTATTTT. This gives the protein CASSDHPLAGGPSTDTQYF.

The chain carries TRBV2 and TRBJ1-2, with D perhaps matching TRBD1 (6 bases). The germline V and J ends were trimmed by 6 bases and 4 bases, with 18 bases remaining between them. Germline CDR1 is SNHLY and CDR2 is FYNNEI. This CDR3 has 15 amino acids. CDR3 coding DNA: TGTGCCAGCAGAAGGACAGTCCCCGAGGCCTATGGCTACACCTTC. Its protein is CASRRTVPEAYGYTF. Variable domain in full (rest from reference TRBV2 and TRBJ1-2): EPEVTQTPSHQVTQMGQEVILRCVPISNHLYFYWYRQILGQKVEFLVSFYNNEISEKSEIFDDQFSVERPDGSNFTLKIRSTKLEDSAMYFCASRRTVPEAYGYTFGSGTRLTVV.

J is TRBJ2-5 and V is TRBV28; perhaps TRBD2 as D (5 bases). V was clipped by 2 bases and J by 5 bases, with 12 bases between them. The CDR3 is 14 amino acids. Germline lookup yields CDR1 MDHEN and CDR2 SYDVKM. CDR3 sequence reads: CASSLIGDAETQYF. The CDR3 bases are TGTGCCAGCAGTTTAATCGGGGATGCGGAGACCCAGTACTTC.

This clone was recorded only once. The V and J genes are TRBV5-1 and TRBJ2-5; the match to TRBD2 covers 10 bases. V trimming: 4 bases; J trimming: 5 bases; junction bases outside the gene matches: 8. The germline V gene encodes CDR1 SGHRS and CDR2 YFSETQ. The CDR3 is 15 residues long. DNA of the CDR3: TGCGCCAGCAGCGCTGCCGGGACTAGCGTCGAGACCCAGTACTTC. It specifies CASSAAGTSVETQYF.

This clone has more than one count but fewer than ten. The J gene is TRBJ2-1, the V gene TRBV15, with 7 bases matching TRBD2. There are 15 residues in the CDR3. Germline-derived CDR1 and CDR2 are LNHNV and YYDKDF (reference sequence). With 5 bases clipped from V and 8 bases from J, the junction kept 12 bases outside the gene matches. The CDR3 DNA sequence: TGTGCCACCAGCCGAAAGGGCAGCGGGGAGGATGAGCAGTTCTTC. This sequence encodes CATSRKGSGEDEQFF.

This clone was counted between two and nine times. The chain employs TRBV5-8 and TRBJ2-1; 12 bases map to TRBD1. The V gene's germline CDR1 is SGHTS and CDR2 YDEGEE. The CDR3 contains 15 residues. With V trimmed by 1 base and J by 10 bases, 6 bases remained unmatched. The CDR3 sequence: CASSLLGQGAGEQFF. CDR3 nucleotides: TGTGCCAGCAGCTTGCTGGGACAGGGGGCCGGCGAGCAGTTCTTC. The full variable domain, rest sourced from reference TRBV5-8 and TRBJ2-1, is EAGVTQSPTHLIKTRGQQATLRCSPISGHTSVYWYQQALGLGLQFLLWYDEGEERNRGNFPPRFSGRQFPNYSSELNVNALELEDSALYLCASSLLGQGAGEQFFGPGTRLTVL.

The rearrangement joins TRBV2 to TRBJ2-5, with TRBD1 matching 12 bases. Unmatched junction bases numbered 11, after V lost 7 bases and J lost 5 bases. This CDR3 comprises 16 residues. Germline-derived CDR1 and CDR2 are SNHLY and FYNNEI. CDR3 loop: CASTWAGTGGGETQYF. CDR3 bases: TGTGCCAGCACTTGGGCCGGGACAGGGGGCGGGGAGACCCAGTACTTC.

This clone was detected only a few times. CDR3 in amino acids: CASSEKSLAGGRETQYF. Written as DNA, the CDR3 is TGTGCCAGCAGTGAAAAATCGCTAGCGGGGGGCAGGGAGACCCAGTACTTC. The chain combines TRBV25-1 with TRBJ2-5; 11 bases align to TRBD2. CDR1 is MGHDK and CDR2 is SYGVNS in the germline V gene. V lost 2 bases and J lost 5; bases outside the gene matches: 10. The CDR3 runs 17 residues.

The chain employs TRBV5-1 and TRBJ2-6; 8 bases map to TRBD1. CDR1 and CDR2 (germline): SGHRS, YFSETQ. The CDR3 has 20 residues. J was trimmed by 0 bases and V by 3 bases; bases with no gene match: 14. CDR3 sequence reads: CASSSSGAGGRSSGANVLTF. The CDR3 DNA reads TGCGCCAGCAGCTCTAGTGGAGCAGGGGGCCGGAGCTCTGGGGCCAACGTCCTGACTTTC.

The V and J genes are TRBV19 and TRBJ2-7; perhaps TRBD1 as D (6 bases). The V end lost 2 bases, the J end lost 6 bases, and 8 bases lay between the germline ends. CDR1 and CDR2 (germline): LNHDA, SQIVND (reference sequence). There are 12 residues in the CDR3. In nucleotides, the CDR3 is TGTGCCAGTAGTATAAAAGGGGGCGAGCAGTACTTC. Translation: CASSIKGGEQYF.

This chain joins TRBV20-1 and TRBJ2-3; weak D call: TRBD2 (5 bases). This CDR3 is built from 11 residues. Germline CDR1 DFQATT, CDR2 SNEGSKA (reference sequence). V was cut by 7 bases and J by 1 base, with 6 bases left in between. The CDR3 protein is CSVRGTDTQYF. CDR3 DNA: TGCAGTGTGAGGGGCACAGATACGCAGTATTTT.

V and J are TRBV10-3 and TRBJ1-1; the D gene is possibly TRBD1 (5 bases). Looked up from germline, CDR1 is ENHRY and CDR2 is SYGVKD. This CDR3 is built from 13 residues. V lost 6 bases, J lost 1 base, and 9 bases lay in between. The CDR3 DNA reads TGTGCCATCAGGAGGGACTCGAACACTGAAGCTTTCTTT. Translated: CAIRRDSNTEAFF.

The chain couples TRBV6-1 to TRBJ1-2, with TRBD1 matching 9 bases. The CDR3 has 18 amino acids. CDR1 is MNHNS and CDR2 is SASEGT in the germline V gene. V shed 0 bases and J 1 base; nucleotides not matched to a gene: 9. CDR3 DNA sequence: TGTGCCAGCAGTGAAGCGCTTCGGACAGGGGACCGTAACTATGGCTACACCTTC. It codes for CASSEALRTGDRNYGYTF.

The chain recombines TRBV11-2 with TRBJ1-1, with 7 nucleotides matching TRBD1. The CDR3 extends over 11 amino acids. Trimming at V came to 3 bases and at J to 11 bases, leaving 3 bases not matched to a gene. From germline, CDR1 is SGHAT and CDR2 FQNNGV. The DNA of the CDR3 is TGTGCCAGCAGCTTGACAGGGTACGCTTTCTTT. It is translated as CASSLTGYAFF.